The source of this T cell receptor (beta chain) is a study of blood T cells in healthy people across ages. Study-wide results and limits: Estimated diversity, derived from one million T cells, was regarded as an underestimate. Per million T cells, TCR beta diversity dropped roughly linearly as age increased. Naive T cell percentage and TCR beta diversity correlated strongly.

Using a J-beta primer mix together with a sample-barcoded 5' primer, a second PCR was run for roughly 6 to 12 cycles. TCRdb recomputed calls from the 5' RACE reads with MiXCR, one row per CDR3 protein. Of about 570,000 distinct CDR3 sequences listed, roughly 28% are singletons. The CDR3 loop spans 16 amino acids. The germline gives CDR1 MNHNY, CDR2 SVGAGI (reference sequence). Germline trimming cut 4 bases from V and 2 bases from J; bases unmatched to any gene: 7. A few counts support this clonotype. As yet, its antigen is unknown. Material: blood. This chain connects TRBV6-6 to TRBJ1-1; 10 positions agree with TRBD1. This receptor was taken from a woman aged 70-85 years in good health. This CDR3 is CASSSPRDRGNTEAFF. The CDR3 nucleotides read TGTGCCAGCAGTTCCCCCCGGGACAGGGGTAACACTGAAGCTTTCTTT.